This T cell receptor beta chain was captured in a study of T cell responses to AZD1222 COVID-19 vaccine. Findings and limits, study-wide: Vaccination with two AZD1222 doses was followed by a rise in Spike-specific TCR breadth and depth. There were vaccine-associated CD4 TCRs across spike, dominant at 160-218 and 743-854. Clonal diversity was possibly underestimated; the donors were predominantly white British and more often female.

V was pared by 0 bases and J by 6 bases, with 14 bases between. The CDR3 is made up of 16 amino acids. Germline assignment: CDR1 MGHRA and CDR2 YSYEKL. The table came from immunoSEQ multiplex PCR; TCRdb's copy has only in-frame clones and leaves some out. The sample carries approximately 42,000 clones, 88% recorded once. About this clone itself: The antigen is not known.

The gene calls are TRBV4-1 and TRBJ1-4; D not resolved. The clonotype originates from an adult who received the AZD1222 COVID-19 vaccine. Here the sequenced sample was peripheral blood, taken 28 days after the second AZD1222 dose. The CDR3 sequence is CASSQDLAFRYEKLFF. CDR3 DNA sequence: TGCGCCAGCAGCCAAGATCTAGCCTTTAGGTATGAAAAACTGTTTTTT.